The source of this TCR beta chain is a study of cytomegalovirus exposure and HLA in healthy donors (dated by TCRdb to about 2017). A note on the overall study: An earlier analysis of more than 550 of the donors reported about 260 Gb of sequence data and around 110 million unique TCR beta sequences obtained from about 180 million T cells. A separate validation cohort of some 130 different subjects was used in addition to the 666-subject first cohort. Rather than drawing on any new phenotypic data, the later analysis identified candidate immune exposures from TCR beta sequences and the way those sequences occurred across donors. Donor age, sex, ethnicity and CMV serostatus were compiled together with the repertoire data. The genetic ancestry cluster associated with self-reported Caucasian donors included about 81% of the roughly 410 genotyped donors. In an earlier analysis of a few hundred of the donors, high-throughput TCR beta sequencing was used to judge whether each TCR beta V gene segment behaved as functional or pseudogenic. On average, roughly 240,000 unique TCR beta nucleotide sequences were sequenced per donor among 398 genotyped donors of the cohort, with around 19% of those sequences being non-productive. High-throughput TCR immunosequencing, statistical association of individual TCRs with disease status, and machine learning were combined to predict cytomegalovirus infection status. Roughly 300 gigabases of sequencing data and 70 million to 100 million unique TCR sequences made up an early release that covered nearly 650 HLA-typed donors. HLA typing covered class I and class II loci at four-digit resolution. A later genetic analysis used genome-wide SNP genotypes for about 60% of the 666 donors, treating that subset as a discovery cohort. The study was designed to test whether signatures of past pathogen exposure could be identified by cataloging public T cell receptors. The number of typed donors differed by locus: roughly 629-630 for A, B, C, DRB1 and DQB1; 500 to 550 for DQA1; 606 for DPA1; and about 470 for DPB1. Using immunosequencing, the study profiled T cell repertoires from 500 to 800 subjects and related those repertoires to cytomegalovirus serostatus. A later analysis re-examined previously published TCR beta repertoires from 500 to 700 donors and added high-resolution HLA genotyping to investigate patterns of TCR occurrence. All discovery cohort repertoires had been generated on a single sequencing platform. Several DR-DQ haplotypes were treated as single units for association and clustering because of strong linkage in the cohort.

The cohort comprised fewer than 700 healthy bone marrow donors. Cohort members were all nominally healthy when sampled, although unrecorded immune exposures were likely present. The donor tested CMV seropositive and was one of the 289 seropositive cohort members. A peripheral blood sample was provided by each donor, and peripheral blood mononuclear cells were used for TCR beta sequencing. Genomic DNA was extracted from the blood cell samples with the Qiagen DNeasy Blood Extraction Kit. What the research found in general, with its limitations: In a later analysis, most CMV-associated TCR beta chains were found to appear HLA-restricted, with HLA associations seemingly driven largely by CMV exposure. In this cohort, only TCR beta chains were sequenced, and detectable features were limited by the absence of alpha or paired-chain data. In a later analysis, the rate of TCR association differed among HLA loci, with DRB1 alleles having the most associated TCRs and HLA-C alleles having the fewest. In a later analysis, HLA-associated TCR beta chains showed more clonal expansion and lower generation probabilities than non-associated chains that were equally common. While some public TCRs were present in many individuals, most TCR sequences turned up only very rarely across donors. In both the original and validation cohorts, the classifier was reported to diagnose cytomegalovirus status with high specificity and sensitivity. The 87-base-pair reads could not distinguish some IMGT-functional V segments, including TRBV6-2 and TRBV6-3, so those segments were excluded. A later genetic analysis associated a missense DCLRE1C variant with V-gene and J-gene trimming of TCR beta chains, and an independent cohort replicated the association. A total of 150 to 200 TCR beta chains were listed by the study as associated with cytomegalovirus. Because HLA typing was missing for some donors at each locus, association tests included only the typed subset. According to a later genetic analysis, donors in an Asian-associated ancestry cluster had fewer N-insertions in productive TCRs than the roughly 670-donor mean. When HLA alleles, especially DR and DQ, strongly co-occurred, attributing TCR associations to individual alleles was difficult. Correlated functional status among segregating V segments might reflect linkage disequilibrium, but an unknown experimental factor could not be ruled out. A further reported finding was that TCR beta sequences accurately predicted the HLA-A and HLA-B alleles for most subjects in the first cohort. In an earlier analysis of fewer than 700 of the donors, most TCR beta V segments appeared in productive rearrangements about 87% or about 30% of the time, broadly matching IMGT annotations. Because counts were too low, seventeen rarely observed V segments, including chromosome 9 orphons, were excluded from the earlier analysis of 587 of the donors. A group of highly shared sequence variants was considered likely to be a technical artifact of the sequencing pipeline. A later analysis associated about 17,000 TCR beta sequences with specific HLA alleles at a false discovery rate of 0.05. Sequencing depth was assumed to be roughly uniform across donors in the presence/absence analyses, though that assumption may not hold. Three of the identified cytomegalovirus-associated TCR beta chains were confirmed in vitro to be specific for cytomegalovirus antigens. In a later analysis, several top co-occurrence clusters were reported to appear linked to parvovirus B19, influenza, CMV and Epstein-Barr virus. It was suggested by the authors that the approach could potentially be generalized to other disease states and immunological phenotypes. Immune exposure information for the cohort was limited to CMV serostatus.

The library was prepared using the immunoSEQ multiplex PCR assay. The multiplex PCR relied on a mix of 60 forward primers for TCR Vbeta segments and 13 reverse primers for TCR Jbeta segments. The CDR3 region of rearranged TCR beta genes was amplified from genomic DNA by a multiplex PCR assay. On the Illumina HiSeq System, the amplified TCR beta libraries were sequenced as 87-base-pair reads. Concerning the study's data processing: In a later analysis, about 80 million unique TCR beta chains were counted across the roughly 610 repertoires, and around 11 million of these chains were shared by at least two donors. Raw reads were error-corrected and collapsed into unique sequences with a nearest-neighbor algorithm that merged closely related sequences to remove PCR and sequencing errors. CDR3 sequences were aligned to IMGT reference sequences to assign V, D and J gene segments. For a sequence to be retained, at least a six-nucleotide match to both a V gene segment and a J gene segment was required. Rearrangements were called productive when the CDR3 lacked stop codons and stayed in frame with V and J; all others were non-productive. CDR3 was defined according to IMGT convention as the region running from the second conserved V-encoded cysteine to the conserved J-encoded phenylalanine. Sequences without an unambiguous match to a single V gene segment were excluded from the earlier analysis of 450 to 750 of the donors. An earlier analysis of some 610 of the donors called V segments functional above 56.7% productive rearrangements and segregating when the between-donor standard deviation exceeded 5%. A statistical classification framework was built for diagnosing cytomegalovirus status from the catalog of TCR beta chain sequences. In a later analysis, TCR nucleotide sequences were compared against IMGT/GENE-DB human TR gene sequences so that V and J genes could be assigned. A later analysis assigned CDR3 sequences and most-parsimonious VDJ recombination scenarios with the TCRdist pipeline. In a later analysis, each TCR beta chain was defined by its CDR3 amino acid sequence together with its V-gene family, and reads lacking a unique V-gene family were excluded. As a way to deal with suspected cross-contamination and a sequencing artifact, a later analysis dropped 640 or so nucleotide sequences that were highly shared and had low generation probability. For each public chain, a later analysis derived a clonal expansion index from normalized ranks of inferred template counts within each repertoire. In a later analysis, generation probabilities were computed with a VDJ recombination model fitted to out-of-frame rearrangements, and the resulting probabilities were checked against IGoR. In a later analysis, hypergeometric tests were used to score TCR-TCR, TCR-HLA and TCR-CMV co-occurrence, with a repertoire-size bias correction applied to TCR pairs. A later analysis estimated false discovery rates by permuting HLA or CMV assignments 20 times. A later analysis grouped co-occurring TCRs with DBSCAN, adding TCRdist sequence similarity when clustering within HLA-allele-positive subsets. For co-occurrence clustering, repertoires with fewer than 30,000 or more than 120,000 public chains were excluded, along with a handful of repertoires with anomalous nucleotide sharing. TCRdb provides this immuneACCESS table in a form limited to in-frame rearrangements. Some clones are lacking; in checked studies, under half of them reflect an unresolved V gene, and why the rest are absent is not known. The V and J calls and clone size were taken over from that table, and D and trimming were inferred from the DNA. The sample records around 160,000 clones, over 60% of which are singletons. The ten largest clones capture about 2.9% of the sample.

Notes on this clone: The antigen it recognizes is unknown. It has no much larger one-base neighbor in the sample; base qualities were not kept.

Spanning cysteine to phenylalanine, the CDR3 consists of 14 amino acids. Only CDR3 DNA remains: 42 bases, in frame from the first base. The CDR1 and CDR2 encoded by the germline V gene (reference sequence) are PRHDT and FYEKMQ. V drops 5 bases and J drops 1 base, leaving 11 bases in between. This sequence was found in a man aged 35-49 years in good health and CMV-seropositive. Rearrangement joined TRBV13 to TRBJ2-5; tentative D gene TRBD2, with 5 bases matching. The sequenced sample was PBMCs. CDR3 protein: CASSPGKGQETQYF. The DNA is as follows: TGTGCCAGCAGCCCGGGAAAAGGCCAAGAGACCCAGTACTTC.